This note documents a single T cell receptor (beta chain) sequence. Antigen: not known. The sample originates from a study of shared clonotypes between healthy human individuals. Study findings and constraints: Clonotype sharing among the donors was expected to vary with sequencing depth.

The J segment lost 4 bases and the V segment lost 5 bases, leaving 10 bases of the junction unmatched. The CDR3 sequence is 16 residues long. CDR1 is SGHTA, CDR2 FQGNSA, per germline. Genomic DNA from each subset was divided evenly over several immunoSEQ plates. Here immunoSEQ multiplex PCR was the method, and the copy in TCRdb shows in-frame clones only, minus some. The sample records 450,000 to 500,000 clones, around 73% being singletons. For unsorted samples, genomic DNA was extracted from 94 million or so PBMCs. Source material: PBMCs. V usage is TRBV7-2 and J usage is TRBJ2-1; 8 bases align to TRBD2. The origin of this receptor is a woman aged 40 to 55 in good health. Some clones in this sample may be carry-over from other donors' samples. The CDR3 loop is CASSESDSGKYNEQFF. The DNA of the CDR3 is TGTGCCAGCAGCGAGAGTGATAGCGGGAAGTACAATGAGCAGTTCTTC.